These T cell receptor beta chains were read from a single sample in a study of blood T cell repertoires in COVID-19. Method: immunoSEQ multiplex PCR; TCRdb's copy keeps in-frame clones and lacks some. The sample has about 28,000 clones, about three quarters seen once. The sequenced sample was peripheral blood. The receptors were gathered from a boy younger than 10 with active or convalescent COVID-19. The CDR3 runs from the conserved cysteine through the conserved F or W. The D gene is left open where the match is weak. A row's size may be missing; if present it is once, few, many or a size class.

j_gene | d_gene | abundance | v_gene | CDR3nt | CDR3aa
TRBJ2-3 | NA | few | TRBV6-2/TRBV6-3 | TGTGCCAGCAGTTACGGTAAAACAGGAGTGGGCGATACGCAGTATTTT | CASSYGKTGVGDTQYF
TRBJ2-7 | NA | NA | TRBV6-5 | TGTGCCAGCCCTCCACCGGGGAGATACGAGCAGTACTTC | CASPPPGRYEQYF
TRBJ2-6 | TRBD1 | NA | TRBV19 | TGTGCCAGTAGTTTACAACCGGGACAGAAAAGCCCTGGGGCCAACGTCCTGACTTTC | CASSLQPGQKSPGANVLTF
TRBJ1-1 | NA | NA | TRBV3-1/TRBV3-2 | TGTGCCAGCAGCCAATTGACGGGGTTTAGCACTGAAGCTTTCTTT | CASSQLTGFSTEAFF
TRBJ1-2 | NA | NA | TRBV2 | TGTGCCAGCAGTGTTGGAGGCCGAGGCGGCTACACCTTC | CASSVGGRGGYTF
TRBJ1-2 | NA | once | TRBV19 | TGTGCCAGTAGCCCCAGGGTGGATAACTATGGCTACACCTTC | CASSPRVDNYGYTF
TRBJ1-6 | NA | NA | TRBV6-1 | TGTGCCAGCAGTGATATAGCGGTTTATTCACCCCTCCACTTT | CASSDIAVYSPLHF
TRBJ1-6 | TRBD1 | once | TRBV15 | TGTGCCACCAGCAGAGAGGGCAGGGGGCGAGGTTCACCCCTCCACTTT | CATSREGRGRGSPLHF
TRBJ2-5 | TRBD2 | few | TRBV11-2 | TGTGCCAGCAGTCATGGGGGCGGGGGGAGAGAGACCCAGTACTTC | CASSHGGGGRETQYF
TRBJ2-5 | TRBD2 | NA | TRBV5-1 | TGCGCCAGCAGCTTTCGCGGGGGGGCTAATAGGGAGACCCAGTACTTC | CASSFRGGANRETQYF
TRBJ2-2 | TRBD1 | NA | TRBV15 | TGTGCCACCAGCACCGGGACAGGCAGGCCCGGGGAGCTGTTTTTT | CATSTGTGRPGELFF
TRBJ2-1 | NA | NA | TRBV9 | TGTGCCAGCAGCGTAACTCTAGCCCACAATGAGCAGTTCTTC | CASSVTLAHNEQFF
TRBJ2-5 | NA | NA | TRBV10-3 | TGTGCCATAGGCGGGGCACAAGAGACCCAGTACTTC | CAIGGAQETQYF
TRBJ2-2 | NA | NA | TRBV7-2 | TGTGCCAGCAGCTTAGGATCCGGGACATGGGGCCCCGGGGAGCTGTTTTTT | CASSLGSGTWGPGELFF
TRBJ2-2 | TRBD1 | once | TRBV7-9 | TGTGCCAGCAGCTTAGTCGGGACAGGGGGAAACACCGGGGAGCTGTTTTTT | CASSLVGTGGNTGELFF
TRBJ1-2 | NA | NA | TRBV28 | TGTGCCAGCAGTTTAGGGGGGAGAAACTATGGCTACACCTTC | CASSLGGRNYGYTF
TRBJ1-1 | NA | once | TRBV15 | TGTGCCACCAGCAGAGATTACCTCGACAGGCGCGCTTTCTTT | CATSRDYLDRRAFF
TRBJ1-4 | TRBD1 | NA | TRBV7-9 | TGTGCCAGCAGCCCGGGACAGGGCGATGAAAAACTGTTTTTT | CASSPGQGDEKLFF
TRBJ1-2 | NA | once | TRBV9 | TGTGCCAGCAGGGGGTTGAGGGGGACGGATTTTAACTATGGCTACACCTTC | CASRGLRGTDFNYGYTF
TRBJ2-1 | TRBD2 | few | TRBV6-2/TRBV6-3 | TGTGCCAGCAGTCCCGGGACTAGCGGGAATATTTTCTACAATGAGCAGTTCTTC | CASSPGTSGNIFYNEQFF
TRBJ1-2 | TRBD1 | NA | TRBV6-5 | TGTGCCAGCACCTTCAGGGGGCACGGCTACACCTTC | CASTFRGHGYTF
TRBJ2-1 | NA | NA | TRBV2 | TGTGCCAGCAGTGAAGAGCGGGCAGGAACCAATGAGCAGTTCTTC | CASSEERAGTNEQFF
TRBJ1-3 | NA | NA | TRBV3-1/TRBV3-2 | TGTGCCAGCAGCCAATACAGGGGAAACACCATATATTTT | CASSQYRGNTIYF
TRBJ1-6 | TRBD1 | NA | TRBV9 | TGTGCCAGCAGCGGGGGACAGGGTAATTCACCCCTCCACTTT | CASSGGQGNSPLHF
TRBJ2-7 | NA | NA | TRBV7-9 | TGTGCCAGCAGCTTAGTAGTGGGAGCCAAGGGTGAGCAGTACTTC | CASSLVVGAKGEQYF
TRBJ1-2 | NA | NA | TRBV30 | TGTGCCTCTCTATCACAGGCAACTAACTATGGCTACACCTTC | CASLSQATNYGYTF
TRBJ1-6 | TRBD1 | NA | TRBV6-5 | TGTGCCAGCAGTTACAGGACAGGTTATTCACCCCTCCACTTT | CASSYRTGYSPLHF
TRBJ1-5 | TRBD1 | NA | TRBV7-8 | TGTGCCAGCAGCTCCTGGGACAGGGGGGGTCAGCCCCAGCATTTT | CASSSWDRGGQPQHF
TRBJ2-3 | TRBD2 | few | TRBV6-6 | TGTGCCAGCACTAGCGGGGGGTATGTAGATACGCAGTATTTT | CASTSGGYVDTQYF
TRBJ1-1 | TRBD1 | NA | TRBV11-3 | TGTGCCAGCAGCTTAACAGGGGCCTCGAACACTGAAGCTTTCTTT | CASSLTGASNTEAFF
TRBJ2-2 | NA | NA | TRBV6-5 | TGTGCCAGCAGTTACAGGCCAGGGTGGACCGGGGAGCTGTTTTTT | CASSYRPGWTGELFF
TRBJ2-6 | NA | NA | TRBV6-4 | TGTGCCAGCAGGGACCAGGGCGATACGGGGGCCAACGTCCTGACTTTC | CASRDQGDTGANVLTF
TRBJ1-2 | TRBD1 | NA | TRBV24-1 | TGTGCCACCAGTGATAGGACAGGCTCCTATGGCTACACCTTC | CATSDRTGSYGYTF
TRBJ1-1 | NA | few | TRBV4-1 | TGCGCCAGCAGCCGAAACAGGGACACTGAAGCTTTCTTT | CASSRNRDTEAFF
TRBJ2-1 | NA | few | TRBV6-5 | TGTGCCAGCAGTTACCCGGGACTCCCCAATGAGCAGTTCTTC | CASSYPGLPNEQFF
TRBJ1-1 | NA | NA | TRBV28 | TGTGCCAGCAGCCGACCAGGGGCCCGATTGGGGACTGAAGCTTTCTTT | CASSRPGARLGTEAFF
TRBJ1-1 | NA | few | TRBV21-1 | TGTGCCTTCAGGTCGGACGGGGAGAACACTGAAGCTTTCTTT | CAFRSDGENTEAFF
TRBJ2-1 | TRBD2 | NA | TRBV9 | TGTGCCAGCAGCGCGAGCGGGGGGGCCTGGGATGAGCAGTTCTTC | CASSASGGAWDEQFF
TRBJ2-7 | TRBD1 | NA | TRBV3-1/TRBV3-2 | TGTGCCAGCAGCCCAGGGACAGGGTGGTTACCCTCCTACGAGCAGTACTTC | CASSPGTGWLPSYEQYF
TRBJ2-1 | NA | few | TRBV4-1 | TGCGCCAGCAGCGCCACGGTAGTCTCCTACAATGAGCAGTTCTTC | CASSATVVSYNEQFF
TRBJ1-1 | NA | NA | TRBV7-6 | TGTGCCAGCAGCTTAGTCCCCAGGGGTGTCAACACTGAAGCTTTCTTT | CASSLVPRGVNTEAFF
TRBJ2-1 | NA | NA | TRBV5-4 | TGTGCCAGCAGCTTGGTCTCCGGGATCTACAATGAGCAGTTCTTC | CASSLVSGIYNEQFF
TRBJ1-2 | NA | NA | TRBV7-2 | TGTGCCAGCAGCTTAGTACAGGGCTCTGGCTACACCTTC | CASSLVQGSGYTF
TRBJ1-5 | NA | NA | TRBV21-1 | TGTGCCAGCAGCACTCGACTATCCGGCAATCAGCCCCAGCATTTT | CASSTRLSGNQPQHF
TRBJ2-1 | TRBD2 | NA | TRBV6-6 | TGTGCCAGCCGTTCGACTAGCGGTTACAATGAGCAGTTCTTC | CASRSTSGYNEQFF
TRBJ1-5 | NA | NA | TRBV7-2 | TGTGCCAGCAGCCCCTTAGGGGATCAGCCCCAGCATTTT | CASSPLGDQPQHF
TRBJ1-3 | NA | NA | TRBV9 | TGTGCCAGCAGCCAAATCAGAAACACCATATATTTT | CASSQIRNTIYF
TRBJ1-2 | TRBD1 | NA | TRBV7-2 | TGTGCCAGCGGGACGGACAGGGGGCCCTATGGCTACACCTTC | CASGTDRGPYGYTF
TRBJ1-5 | NA | few | TRBV6-5 | TGTGCCAGCAGCTCCCGGGGTTTAAGCAATCAGCCCCAGCATTTT | CASSSRGLSNQPQHF
TRBJ2-3 | TRBD2 | few | TRBV10-2 | TGCGCCAGCAGGCAGGAGCTAGCGGGGGGTATCACAGATACGCAGTATTTT | CASRQELAGGITDTQYF
TRBJ1-2 | NA | many | TRBV5-6 | TGTGCCAGCAGCTTGAGAGGGGGTACGAGAGGCTACACCTTC | CASSLRGGTRGYTF
TRBJ1-2 | NA | NA | TRBV5-4 | TGTGCCAGCAGTAAGACAGTTTCCTATGGCTACACCTTC | CASSKTVSYGYTF
TRBJ2-5 | TRBD1 | few | TRBV24-1 | TGTGCCACCAGTGACCCCGGGACAGGGAGGGAGACCCAGTACTTC | CATSDPGTGRETQYF